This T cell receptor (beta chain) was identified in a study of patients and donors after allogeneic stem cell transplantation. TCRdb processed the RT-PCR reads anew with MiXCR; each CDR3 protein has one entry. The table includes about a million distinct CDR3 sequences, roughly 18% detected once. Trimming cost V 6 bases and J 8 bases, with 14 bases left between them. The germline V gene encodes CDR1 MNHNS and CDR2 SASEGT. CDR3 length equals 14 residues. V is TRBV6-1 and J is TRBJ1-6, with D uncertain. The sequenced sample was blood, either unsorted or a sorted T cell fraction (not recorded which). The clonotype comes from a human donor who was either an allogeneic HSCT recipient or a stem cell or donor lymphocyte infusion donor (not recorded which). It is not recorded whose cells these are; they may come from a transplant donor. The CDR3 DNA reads TGTGCCAGCAGGGGAGACGGTCCCTATTCACCCCTCCACTTT. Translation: CASRGDGPYSPLHF.